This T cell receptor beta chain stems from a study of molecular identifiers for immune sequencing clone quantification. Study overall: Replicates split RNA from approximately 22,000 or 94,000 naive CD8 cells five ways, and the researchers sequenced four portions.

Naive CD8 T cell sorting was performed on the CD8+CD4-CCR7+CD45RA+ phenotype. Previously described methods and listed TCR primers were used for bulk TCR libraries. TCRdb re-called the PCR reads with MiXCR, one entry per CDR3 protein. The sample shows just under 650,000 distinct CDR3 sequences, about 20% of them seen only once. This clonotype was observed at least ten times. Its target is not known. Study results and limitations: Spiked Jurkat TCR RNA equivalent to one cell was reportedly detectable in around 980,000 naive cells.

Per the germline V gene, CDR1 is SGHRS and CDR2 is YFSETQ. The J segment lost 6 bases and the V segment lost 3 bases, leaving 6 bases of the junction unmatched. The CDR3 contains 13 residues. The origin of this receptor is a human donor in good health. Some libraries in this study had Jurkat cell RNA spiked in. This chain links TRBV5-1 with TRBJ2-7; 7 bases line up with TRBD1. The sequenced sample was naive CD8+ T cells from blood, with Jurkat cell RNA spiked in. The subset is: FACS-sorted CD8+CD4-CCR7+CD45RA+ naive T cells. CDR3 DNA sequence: TGCGCCAGCAGCTACCCCGGGACAGCCGAGCAGTACTTC. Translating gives CASSYPGTAEQYF.